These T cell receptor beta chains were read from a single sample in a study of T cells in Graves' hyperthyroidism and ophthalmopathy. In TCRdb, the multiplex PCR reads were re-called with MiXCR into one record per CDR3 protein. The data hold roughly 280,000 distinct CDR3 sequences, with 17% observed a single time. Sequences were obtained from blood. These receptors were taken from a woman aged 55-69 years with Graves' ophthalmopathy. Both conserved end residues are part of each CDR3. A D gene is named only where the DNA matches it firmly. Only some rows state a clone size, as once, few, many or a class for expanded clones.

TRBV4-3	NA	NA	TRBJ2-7	CASSQSRGAEQYF
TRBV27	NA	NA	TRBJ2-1	CASSSQGANEQFF
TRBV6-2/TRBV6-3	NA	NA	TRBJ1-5	CASSGGHYSNQPQHF
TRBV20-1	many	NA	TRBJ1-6	CSASTEINSPLHF
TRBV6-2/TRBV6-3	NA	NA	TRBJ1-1	CANQAGRTEAFF
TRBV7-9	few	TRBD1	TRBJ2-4	CASSRTGTKNIQYF
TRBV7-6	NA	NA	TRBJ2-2	CASGADGAGELFF
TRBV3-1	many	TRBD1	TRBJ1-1	CASSQISTGRGTEAFF
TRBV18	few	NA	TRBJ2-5	CASSLDWGETQYF
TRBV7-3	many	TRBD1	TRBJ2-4	CASSLDRGKNIQYF
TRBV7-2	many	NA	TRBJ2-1	CASSLVASHEQFF
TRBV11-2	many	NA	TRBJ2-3	CASRQGDTQYF
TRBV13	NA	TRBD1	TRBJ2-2	CASSLDRGTTGELFF
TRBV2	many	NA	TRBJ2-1	CASSPLGLPYNEQFF
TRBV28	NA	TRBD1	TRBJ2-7	CASSLLYRGRHEQYF
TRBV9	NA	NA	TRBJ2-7	CASSVGGLADIYEQYF
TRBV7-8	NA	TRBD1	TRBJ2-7	CASSLWGGQGGEQYF
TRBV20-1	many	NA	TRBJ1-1	CSARWGGVNTEAFF
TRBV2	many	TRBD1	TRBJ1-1	CASNRQGEGEAFF
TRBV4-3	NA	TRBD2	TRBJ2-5	CASSQETSGTKETQYF
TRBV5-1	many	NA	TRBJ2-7	CASSLGAGEQYF
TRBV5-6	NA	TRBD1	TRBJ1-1	CASSLDWQGVLGGAFF
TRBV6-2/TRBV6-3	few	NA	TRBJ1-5	CASSSSVGPQHF
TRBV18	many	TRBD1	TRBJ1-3	CASSPRQGTGNTIYF
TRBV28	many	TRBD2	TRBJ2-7	CASSTRSRPSGIYEQYF
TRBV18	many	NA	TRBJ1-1	CASSPGGWSTNTEAFF
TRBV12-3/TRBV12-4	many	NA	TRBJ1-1	CASSNLRLNTEAFF
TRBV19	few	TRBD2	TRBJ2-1	CASSIEGLAAYNEQFF
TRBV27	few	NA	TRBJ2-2	CASSRGHRILNTGELFF